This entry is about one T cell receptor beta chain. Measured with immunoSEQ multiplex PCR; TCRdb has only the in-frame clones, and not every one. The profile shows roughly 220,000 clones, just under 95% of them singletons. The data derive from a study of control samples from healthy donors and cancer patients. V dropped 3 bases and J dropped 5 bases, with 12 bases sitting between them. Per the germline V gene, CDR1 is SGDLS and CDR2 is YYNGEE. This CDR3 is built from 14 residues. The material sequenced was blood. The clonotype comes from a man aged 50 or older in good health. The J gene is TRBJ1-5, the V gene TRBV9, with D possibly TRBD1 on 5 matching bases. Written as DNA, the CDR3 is TGTGCCAGCAGCGCCTACGGGGCCTATCAGCCCCAGCATTTT. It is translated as CASSAYGAYQPQHF.